These 4 T cell receptor beta chains were sequenced from one sample in a study of T cell responses to AZD1222 COVID-19 vaccine. Profiling relied on immunoSEQ multiplex PCR, and the TCRdb table lists in-frame clones only, not all of them. The sample includes 100,000 or so clones, approximately 86% seen only once; the top ten take 5%. The input for sequencing was peripheral blood, taken on day 0 of AZD1222 vaccination. These receptors were obtained from an adult in good health.

The J gene is TRBJ1-1, the V gene TRBV2, with D possibly TRBD1 on 6 matching bases. V was cut by 5 bases and J by 4 bases, with 14 bases left in between. The CDR3 runs 14 residues. The germline gives CDR1 SNHLY, CDR2 FYNNEI. The CDR3 nucleotides are TGTGCCAGCAGTTTGGGGAAGGGGGGCACTGAAGCTTTCTTT. This translates into CASSLGKGGTEAFF.

This chain links TRBV6-5 with TRBJ2-1; D ambiguous. CDR3 length: 12 amino acids. Germline CDR1 MNHEY, CDR2 SVGAGI. V lost 5 bases to trimming and J lost 4 bases, with 6 bases between them. In DNA form, the CDR3 reads TGTGCCAGCAGTCATCAATACAATGAGCAGTTCTTC. Residues: CASSHQYNEQFF.

V and J are TRBV19 and TRBJ1-2; D gene ambiguous. CDR3 length: 16 residues. Germline V gene lookup returns CDR1 LNHDA and CDR2 SQIVND (reference sequence). V lost 4 bases to trimming and J lost 3 bases, with 18 bases between them. CDR3 in amino acids: CASSTFGEDRDYGYTF. In nucleotides, the CDR3 is TGTGCCAGTAGTACTTTTGGTGAAGATCGGGACTATGGCTACACCTTC. Full variable domain (missing parts from reference TRBV19 and TRBJ1-2): DGGITQSPKYLFRKEGQNVTLSCEQNLNHDAMYWYRQDPGQGLRLIYYSQIVNDFQKGDIAEGYSVSREKKESFPLTVTSAQKNPTAFYLCASSTFGEDRDYGYTFGSGTRLTVV.

This clone was counted a single time. This chain links TRBV7-8 with TRBJ1-5; no clear D. Germline CDR1 reads SGHVS; CDR2 reads FQNEAQ. V lost 0 bases and J 3 bases, leaving 6 bases between the germline ends. The CDR3 has 14 amino acids. CDR3 amino acids: CASSLATVNQPQHF. The CDR3 nucleotides are TGTGCCAGCAGCTTAGCCACAGTCAATCAGCCCCAGCATTTT.